What follows are 10 T cell receptor beta chains derived from one specimen sequenced in a study of blood T cell repertoires in COVID-19. Method: immunoSEQ multiplex PCR; TCRdb's copy keeps in-frame clones and lacks some. This table holds around 150,000 clones, approximately 91% found once. Sequenced: peripheral blood. The receptors come from a man aged 45-65 years with active or convalescent COVID-19.

This chain connects TRBV4-2 to TRBJ2-1; possible D gene TRBD2, 5 bases. Trimming removed 0 bases from V and 2 bases from J, with 11 bases in between. Germline values: CDR1 LGHNA, CDR2 YNFKEQ. The CDR3 has 16 residues. The CDR3 nucleotides are TGTGCCAGCAGCCAAGATTTACTAGGGACCTACAATGAGCAGTTCTTC. This translates into CASSQDLLGTYNEQFF.

The chain links TRBV19 to TRBJ2-7; maybe TRBD2 (5 bases). This CDR3 contains 13 residues. Germline CDR1 reads LNHDA; CDR2 reads SQIVND (reference sequence). With 3 bases removed from V and 4 bases from J, the gap between germline ends came to 10 bases. CDR3 residues: CASSMTGGYEQYF. The CDR3 DNA follows: TGTGCCAGTAGTATGACCGGAGGTTACGAGCAGTACTTC. The whole variable domain, remainder taken from reference TRBV19 and TRBJ2-7, is DGGITQSPKYLFRKEGQNVTLSCEQNLNHDAMYWYRQDPGQGLRLIYYSQIVNDFQKGDIAEGYSVSREKKESFPLTVTSAQKNPTAFYLCASSMTGGYEQYFGPGTRLTVT.

The chain links TRBV5-1 to TRBJ2-1, with 7 positions matching TRBD2. The V segment lost 6 bases and the J segment 4 bases; nucleotides outside the gene matches: 4. Germline lookup yields CDR1 SGHRS and CDR2 YFSETQ. CDR3 size: 13 residues. Written as DNA, the CDR3 is TGCGCCAGCACGGCGGGAGTTTACAATGAGCAGTTCTTC. Amino acid sequence: CASTAGVYNEQFF.

The V and J genes are TRBV10-3 and TRBJ1-5; TRBD1 is a possible D gene (5 bases). CDR3 length equals 15 residues. V was trimmed by 10 bases and J by 1 base, leaving 17 bases between them. The germline V gene has CDR1 ENHRY and CDR2 SYGVKD. CDR3 loop: CATGGGIGSNQPQHF. Here the CDR3 DNA reads TGTGCCACCGGGGGAGGAATTGGGAGCAATCAGCCCCAGCATTTT.

This chain uses TRBV6-1 with TRBJ2-7; possibly TRBD1 for D (6 bases). Per the germline V gene, CDR1 is MNHNS and CDR2 is SASEGT. The CDR3 totals 15 residues. The V gene lost 1 base and the J gene lost 1 base, with 11 bases spanning the gap. CDR3 in DNA: TGTGCCAGCAGTGAAGGGACAGAACCTTCCTACGAGCAGTACTTC. Amino acids: CASSEGTEPSYEQYF.

The chain uses TRBV7-9 and TRBJ1-1; D gene ambiguous. This CDR3 spans 15 amino acids. Per germline, CDR1 SEHNR and CDR2 FQNEAQ (reference sequence). V was pared by 7 bases and J by 1 base, with 16 bases between. DNA for the CDR3: TGTGCCAGCACCGGGGAGGAGGGAAGGAACACTGAAGCTTTCTTT. Protein: CASTGEEGRNTEAFF. Full variable domain (rest looked up from reference TRBV7-9 and TRBJ1-1): DTGVSQNPRHKITKRGQNVTFRCDPISEHNRLYWYRQTLGQGPEFLTYFQNEAQLEKSRLLSDRFSAERPKGSFSTLEIQRTEQGDSAMYLCASTGEEGRNTEAFFGQGTRLTVV.

The gene calls are TRBV3-1 (or the pseudogene TRBV3-2) and TRBJ2-3; 11 bases match TRBD2. The CDR3 sequence is 18 residues long. CDR1 is LGHDT and CDR2 is YNNKEL in the germline V gene (reference sequence). Germline trimming cut 0 bases from V and 0 bases from J; bases unmatched to any gene: 5. CDR3 DNA: TGTGCCAGCAGCCAAGACGGACTAGCGGGCACTAGCACAGATACGCAGTATTTT. It yields the protein CASSQDGLAGTSTDTQYF.

The chain combines TRBV21-1 with TRBJ2-1; the D call of TRBD1 is as the table states it, not checked on the DNA. TRBV21-1 is recorded as a pseudogene. The CDR3 is 13 residues long. In DNA form, the CDR3 reads TGTGCCAGCAGCAAAGAGGGGTACAATGAGCAGTTCTTC. Its protein product is CASSKEGYNEQFF.

This chain joins TRBV28 and TRBJ2-4; 8 nucleotides match TRBD2. Germline-derived CDR1 and CDR2 are MDHEN and SYDVKM. This CDR3 region has 15 residues. The ends lost 5 bases at V and 1 base at J; junction bases unmatched: 4. CDR3 nucleotides: TGTGCCAGCAGTCTCGGGGGGGTGGCCAAAAACATTCAGTACTTC. It encodes CASSLGGVAKNIQYF.

For the CDR3, the DNA is TGTGCCAGTAGCCCCGGGTATCAAAAAAACATTCAGTACTTC. Amino acid sequence: CASSPGYQKNIQYF. This chain connects TRBV19 to TRBJ2-4, with D uncertain. CDR1 and CDR2 from the germline V gene are LNHDA and SQIVND (reference sequence). CDR3 length equals 14 residues. V was shortened by 6 bases and J by 4 bases, with 13 bases between the two germline ends.